The 18 T cell receptor beta chains below were found in one sample sequenced in a study of technical replicates of blood from several donors (dated by TCRdb to between 2016 and 2019). The receptor library was made with the immunoSEQ multiplex PCR assay. TCRdb retrieved this table from immuneACCESS and kept in-frame rearrangements only. Not all clones are present; in checked studies, unresolved V genes account for under half, and no reason is known for the remainder. The sample table contains tens of thousands of clones; only one count was recorded for roughly 90% of them. Around 5% of the sample rests with the top ten. Sequenced input: PBMCs. These receptors were obtained from a human donor in good health. Some clones in this sample may be carry-over from other donors' samples.

The gene calls are TRBV19 and TRBJ1-3; D ambiguous. Trimming cost V 0 bases and J 0 bases, with 12 bases left between them. The CDR3 runs to 17 residues. Germline V lookup: CDR1 LNHDA, CDR2 SQIVND (reference sequence). The chain's CDR3 is CASSIDRGISSGNTIYF. In nucleotides, the CDR3 is TGTGCCAGTAGTATAGATCGGGGAATCTCCTCTGGAAACACCATATATTTT.

This sequence joins TRBV5-4 and TRBJ2-2; D gene unclear. Per germline, CDR1 SGHNT and CDR2 YYREEE (reference sequence). CDR3 length: 14 residues. V lost 4 bases and J lost 4, with 11 bases in between. The CDR3 region has the DNA TGTGCCAGCAGCCCTGTTAGTTTCACCGGGGAGCTGTTTTTT. Translated: CASSPVSFTGELFF.

The V and J genes are TRBV6-6 and TRBJ1-2; D is perhaps TRBD1 (6 bases). Trimming left V 6 bases short and J 4 bases short, with 15 bases between. The CDR3 extends over 14 amino acids. Germline CDR1 MNHNY, CDR2 SVGAGI (reference sequence). This CDR3 reads CASRRGGPPYGYTF. CDR3 DNA sequence: TGTGCCAGCAGACGGGGGGGGCCCCCCTATGGCTACACCTTC.

The chain recombines TRBV19 with TRBJ2-1; D possibly corresponds to TRBD2 (5 bases). The CDR3 length is 13 residues. V gave up 7 bases and J gave up 10 bases, with 17 bases separating them. Germline CDR1 is LNHDA and CDR2 is SQIVND (reference sequence). CDR3 protein: CASTPLAGREQFF. Written as DNA, the CDR3 is TGTGCCAGTACCCCCCTGGCGGGCCGGGAGCAGTTCTTC.

V gene TRBV5-1 combines with J gene TRBJ2-3; D perhaps matches TRBD1 (5 bases). The germline V gene encodes CDR1 SGHRS and CDR2 YFSETQ. This CDR3 contains 15 residues. The germline V and J ends were trimmed by 2 bases and 3 bases, with 13 bases remaining between them. The CDR3 reads CASSLYGAETDTQYF. CDR3 DNA sequence: TGCGCCAGCAGCTTATATGGGGCGGAAACAGATACGCAGTATTTT.

The rearrangement links TRBV4-3 to TRBJ2-7; maybe TRBD2 (5 bases). Germline V gives CDR1 LGHNA, CDR2 YSLEER. The CDR3 loop spans 15 amino acids. V dropped 0 bases and J dropped 2 bases, with 11 bases sitting between them. This chain's CDR3 is CASSQDEGSPYEQYF. In DNA, the CDR3 is TGCGCCAGCAGCCAAGATGAGGGTTCCCCCTACGAGCAGTACTTC.

V and J are TRBV5-1 and TRBJ1-2, with TRBD1 as a possible D gene (6 bases). V lost 4 bases and J lost 9, with 16 bases in between. This CDR3 spans 13 amino acids. Germline V gene data show CDR1 as SGHRS and CDR2 as YFSETQ. This chain's CDR3 is CASSGTGWGSYTF. In nucleotides, the CDR3 is TGCGCCAGCAGCGGAACAGGGTGGGGAAGCTACACCTTC.

This clone has only one observation. The genes are TRBV5-1 and TRBJ2-3; 8 bases are a match to TRBD1. The CDR3 runs to 14 residues. Germline-derived CDR1 and CDR2 are SGHRS and YFSETQ. Trimming cost V 4 bases and J 4 bases; bases outside gene matches: 5. The chain's CDR3 is CASSNRTGSDTQYF. As DNA, the CDR3 is TGCGCCAGCAGCAACCGGACAGGGTCAGATACGCAGTATTTT.

V is TRBV4-1 and J is TRBJ2-2; TRBD2 is a possible D gene (7 bases). This CDR3 spans 16 amino acids. V lost 1 base and J 0 bases, leaving 9 bases between the germline ends. CDR1 and CDR2 (germline): MGHRA, YSYEKL. As DNA, the CDR3 is TGCGCCAGCAGCCAAGCGGGGGGCCCGAACACCGGGGAGCTGTTTTTT. It is translated as CASSQAGGPNTGELFF.

V is TRBV30 and J is TRBJ1-2; 9 positions match TRBD1. The V and J ends lost 5 bases and 2 bases, in that order; junction bases with no gene match: 3. This CDR3 comprises 13 residues. Per germline, CDR1 GTSNPN and CDR2 SVGIG (reference sequence). The CDR3: CAWGQGTNYGYTF. As DNA, the CDR3 is TGTGCCTGGGGACAGGGGACAAACTATGGCTACACCTTC.

The genes are TRBV2 and TRBJ2-7; the match to TRBD1 covers 8 bases. There are 15 residues in the CDR3. Germline values: CDR1 SNHLY, CDR2 FYNNEI. V lost 3 bases to trimming and J lost 2 bases; unmatched junction nucleotides: 6. The CDR3 DNA follows: TGTGCCAGCAGTGAGAGGACAGGGATACCCTACGAGCAGTACTTC. This sequence encodes CASSERTGIPYEQYF.

The gene calls are TRBV7-9 and TRBJ2-1; 11 nucleotides align to TRBD2. Germline assignment: CDR1 SEHNR and CDR2 FQNEAQ (reference sequence). Trimming cost V 3 bases and J 7 bases; bases outside gene matches: 8. The CDR3 is made up of 16 amino acids. The CDR3 sequence is CASSFRASGRRNEQFF. As DNA, the CDR3 is TGTGCCAGCAGCTTTAGGGCTAGCGGGAGGCGTAATGAGCAGTTCTTC.

The chain combines TRBV11-3 with TRBJ2-3; 9 bases agree with TRBD2. V shed 1 base, J shed 0 bases, and the junction held 5 bases outside the gene matches. CDR3 length equals 17 residues. The germline V gene has CDR1 SGHNT and CDR2 YENEEA. CDR3: CASSLGGTSGSTDTQYF. The CDR3 region has the DNA TGTGCCAGCAGCTTAGGGGGTACTAGCGGGAGCACAGATACGCAGTATTTT.

The chain links TRBV27 to TRBJ2-1, with D unclear. This CDR3 has 14 amino acids. Germline values: CDR1 MNHEY, CDR2 SMNVEV (reference sequence). V was shortened by 7 bases and J by 1 base, with 11 bases between the two germline ends. CDR3 sequence reads: CASKYSSSYNEQFF. The CDR3 nucleotides are TGTGCCAGCAAATACAGCTCATCCTACAATGAGCAGTTCTTC.

The V call is TRBV11-2, the J call TRBJ1-6; D gene uncertain. The CDR3 is 15 residues long. Germline loops: CDR1 SGHAT, CDR2 FQNNGV. V was cut by 5 bases and J by 7 bases, with 15 bases left in between. This chain's CDR3 is CASSPWEGGNSPLHF. For the CDR3, the DNA is TGTGCCAGCAGCCCCTGGGAGGGTGGGAATTCACCCCTCCACTTT.

This chain links TRBV4-1 with TRBJ2-3, with 12 bases that match TRBD2. The germline V gene encodes CDR1 MGHRA and CDR2 YSYEKL. V was clipped by 1 base and J by 2 bases; unmatched bases: 7. CDR3 length: 18 amino acids. Here the CDR3 reads CASSQVRTSGALTDTQYF. The CDR3 nucleotides are TGCGCCAGCAGCCAAGTTCGGACTAGCGGGGCCCTCACAGATACGCAGTATTTT.

This chain joins TRBV9 and TRBJ2-7, with TRBD1 matching over 9 bases. V trimming: 4 bases; J trimming: 1 base; junction bases outside the gene matches: 9. The CDR3 is 16 residues long. The germline V gene encodes CDR1 SGDLS and CDR2 YYNGEE. The CDR3 DNA sequence: TGTGCCAGCAGCCCGCATCCGACAGGGGGTTCCTACGAGCAGTACTTC. Its translation: CASSPHPTGGSYEQYF.

The V and J genes are TRBV6-5 and TRBJ2-7, with D tentatively TRBD2 (5 bases). The germline CDR1 and CDR2 sequences are MNHEY and SVGAGI. V lost 5 bases and J 6 bases, leaving 14 bases between the germline ends. This CDR3 comprises 13 residues. DNA of the CDR3: TGTGCCAGCAGTCCACGACTAACTGCCGAGCAGTACTTC. Translating it yields CASSPRLTAEQYF.